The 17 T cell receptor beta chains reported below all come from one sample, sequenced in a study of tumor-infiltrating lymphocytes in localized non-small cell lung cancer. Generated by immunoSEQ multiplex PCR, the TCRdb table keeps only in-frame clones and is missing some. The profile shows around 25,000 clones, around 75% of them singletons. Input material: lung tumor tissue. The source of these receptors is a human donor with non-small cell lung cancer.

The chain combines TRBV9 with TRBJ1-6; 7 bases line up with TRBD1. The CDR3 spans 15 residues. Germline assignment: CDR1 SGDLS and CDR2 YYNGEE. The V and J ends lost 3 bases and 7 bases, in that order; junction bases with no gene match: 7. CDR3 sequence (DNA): TGTGCCAGCAGCGAACTGACAGGGCTCAATTCACCCCTCCACTTT. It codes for CASSELTGLNSPLHF.

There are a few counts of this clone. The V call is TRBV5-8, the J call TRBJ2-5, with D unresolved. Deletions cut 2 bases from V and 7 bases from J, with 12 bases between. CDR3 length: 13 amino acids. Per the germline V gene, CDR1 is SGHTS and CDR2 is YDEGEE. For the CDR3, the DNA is TGTGCCAGCAGCTTCCTAGGGCCGGGGACCCAGTACTTC. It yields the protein CASSFLGPGTQYF.

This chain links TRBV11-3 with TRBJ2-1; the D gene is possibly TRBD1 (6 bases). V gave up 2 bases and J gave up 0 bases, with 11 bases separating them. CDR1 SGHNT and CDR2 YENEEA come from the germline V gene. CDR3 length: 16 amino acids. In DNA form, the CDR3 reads TGTGCCAGCAGCTTAAAGGGGGTTGGCTCCTACAATGAGCAGTTCTTC. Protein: CASSLKGVGSYNEQFF.

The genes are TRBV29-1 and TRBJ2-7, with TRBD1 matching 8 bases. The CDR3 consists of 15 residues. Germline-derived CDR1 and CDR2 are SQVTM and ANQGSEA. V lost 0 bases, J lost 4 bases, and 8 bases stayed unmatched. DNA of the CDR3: TGCAGCGTTGAAGATCGGGGGACAGGAAGATACGAGCAGTACTTC. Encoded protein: CSVEDRGTGRYEQYF.

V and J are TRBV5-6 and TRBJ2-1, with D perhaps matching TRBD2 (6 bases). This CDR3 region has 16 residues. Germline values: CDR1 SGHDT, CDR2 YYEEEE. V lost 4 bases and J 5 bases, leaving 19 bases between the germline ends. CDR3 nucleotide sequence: TGTGCCAGCAGCCAGAAGGGCGCGGGGTCCAACAATGAGCAGTTCTTC. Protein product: CASSQKGAGSNNEQFF.

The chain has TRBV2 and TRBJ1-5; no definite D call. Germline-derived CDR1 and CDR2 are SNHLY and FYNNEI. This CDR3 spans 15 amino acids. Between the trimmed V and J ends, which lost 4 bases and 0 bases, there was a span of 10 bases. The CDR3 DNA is TGTGCCAGCAGTGCCCGGGGTAGTAGCAATCAGCCCCAGCATTTT. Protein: CASSARGSSNQPQHF.

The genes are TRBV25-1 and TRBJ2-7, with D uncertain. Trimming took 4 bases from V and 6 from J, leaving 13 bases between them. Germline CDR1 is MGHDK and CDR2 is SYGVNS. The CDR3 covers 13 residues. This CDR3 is CASSVAVGLEQYF. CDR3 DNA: TGTGCCAGCAGTGTCGCTGTGGGCCTCGAGCAGTACTTC.

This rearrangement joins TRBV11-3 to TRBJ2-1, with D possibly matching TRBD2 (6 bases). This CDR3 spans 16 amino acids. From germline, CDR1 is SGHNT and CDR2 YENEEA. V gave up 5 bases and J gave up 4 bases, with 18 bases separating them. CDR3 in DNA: TGTGCCAGCAGCGGCCGGGACTTCCTCTCTTACAATGAGCAGTTCTTC. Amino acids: CASSGRDFLSYNEQFF. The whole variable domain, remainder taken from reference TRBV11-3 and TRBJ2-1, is EAGVVQSPRYKIIEKKQPVAFWCNPISGHNTLYWYLQNLGQGPELLIRYENEEAVDDSQLPKDRFSAERLKGVDSTLKIQPAELGDSAVYLCASSGRDFLSYNEQFFGPGTRLTVL.

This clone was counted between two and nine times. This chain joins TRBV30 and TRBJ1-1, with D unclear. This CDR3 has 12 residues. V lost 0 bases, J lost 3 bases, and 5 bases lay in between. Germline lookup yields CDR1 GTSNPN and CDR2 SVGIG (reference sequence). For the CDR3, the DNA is TGTGCCTGGAGTGTGTGGGACACTGAAGCTTTCTTT. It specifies CAWSVWDTEAFF.

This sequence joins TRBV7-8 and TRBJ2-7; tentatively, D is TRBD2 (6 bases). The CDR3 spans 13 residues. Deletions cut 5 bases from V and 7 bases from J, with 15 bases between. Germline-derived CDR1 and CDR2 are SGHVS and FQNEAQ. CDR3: CASSMTTGREQYF. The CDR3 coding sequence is TGTGCCAGCAGCATGACGACTGGGAGGGAGCAGTACTTC.

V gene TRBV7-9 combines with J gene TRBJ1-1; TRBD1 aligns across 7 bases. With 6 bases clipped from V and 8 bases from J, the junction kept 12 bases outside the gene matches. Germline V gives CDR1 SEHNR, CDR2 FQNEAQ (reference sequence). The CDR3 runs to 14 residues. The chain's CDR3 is CASSSQGGPFEAFF. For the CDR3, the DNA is TGTGCCAGCAGTTCCCAGGGGGGTCCTTTCGAAGCTTTCTTT. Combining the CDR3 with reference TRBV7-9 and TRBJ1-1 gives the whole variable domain DTGVSQNPRHKITKRGQNVTFRCDPISEHNRLYWYRQTLGQGPEFLTYFQNEAQLEKSRLLSDRFSAERPKGSFSTLEIQRTEQGDSAMYLCASSSQGGPFEAFFGQGTRLTVV.

CDR3 loop: CASSAGTSGGITYEQYF. The CDR3 coding sequence is TGTGCCAGCAGCGCAGGGACTAGCGGGGGGATCACCTACGAGCAGTACTTC. The V call is TRBV5-4, the J call TRBJ2-7, with 15 bases aligning to TRBD2. There are 17 residues in the CDR3. CDR1 is SGHNT and CDR2 is YYREEE in the germline V gene (reference sequence). Germline trimming cut 4 bases from V and 2 bases from J; bases unmatched to any gene: 7. Together with reference TRBV5-4 and TRBJ2-7, the CDR3 gives the full variable domain: ETGVTQSPTHLIKTRGQQVTLRCSSQSGHNTVSWYQQALGQGPQFIFQYYREEENGRGNFPPRFSGLQFPNYSSELNVNALELDDSALYLCASSAGTSGGITYEQYFGPGTRLTVT.

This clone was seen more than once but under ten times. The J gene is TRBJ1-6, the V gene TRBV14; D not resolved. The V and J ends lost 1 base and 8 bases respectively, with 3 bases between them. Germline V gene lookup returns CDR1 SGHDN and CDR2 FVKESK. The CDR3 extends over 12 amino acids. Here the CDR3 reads CASSQGDSPLHF. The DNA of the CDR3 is TGTGCCAGCAGCCAAGGGGATTCACCCCTCCACTTT.

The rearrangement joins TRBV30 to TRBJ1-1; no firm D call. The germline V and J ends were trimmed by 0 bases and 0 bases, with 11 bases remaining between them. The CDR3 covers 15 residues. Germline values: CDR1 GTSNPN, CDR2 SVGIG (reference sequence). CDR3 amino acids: CAWSVFGKMNTEAFF. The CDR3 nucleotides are TGTGCCTGGAGTGTATTTGGGAAAATGAACACTGAAGCTTTCTTT.

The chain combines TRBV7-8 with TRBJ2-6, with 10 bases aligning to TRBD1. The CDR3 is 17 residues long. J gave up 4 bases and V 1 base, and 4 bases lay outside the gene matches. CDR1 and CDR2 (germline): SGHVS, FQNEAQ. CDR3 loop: CASSLGGTGVGANVLTF. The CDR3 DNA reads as TGTGCCAGCAGCTTAGGGGGGACAGGGGTCGGGGCCAACGTCCTGACTTTC.

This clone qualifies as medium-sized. CDR3: CASSYTRGGYNEKLFF. The CDR3 DNA is TGTGCCAGCAGTTACACCCGAGGGGGATATAATGAAAAACTGTTTTTT. This rearrangement joins TRBV6-6 to TRBJ1-4, with D maybe TRBD1 (6 bases). The CDR3 length is 16 residues. The V and J ends lost 2 bases and 4 bases respectively, with 14 bases between them. CDR1 and CDR2 (germline): MNHNY, SVGAGI (reference sequence).

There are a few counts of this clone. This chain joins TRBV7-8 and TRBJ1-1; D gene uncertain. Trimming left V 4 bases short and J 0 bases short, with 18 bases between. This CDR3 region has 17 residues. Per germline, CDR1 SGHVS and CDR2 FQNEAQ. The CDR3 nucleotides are TGTGCCAGCAGCTCATTAGGACGGGCCAGTATGAACACTGAAGCTTTCTTT. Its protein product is CASSSLGRASMNTEAFF.